This is a list of T cell receptor beta chains from one sample in a study of T cell responses to AZD1222 COVID-19 vaccine. Clones were sequenced by immunoSEQ multiplex PCR, and TCRdb holds only the in-frame ones, with some missing. Of 100,000 to 150,000 clones in the sample, around 92% are singletons; the top ten hold roughly 13%. The specimen comprised peripheral blood, sampled on day 0 of AZD1222 vaccination. Receptors originate from an adult in good health. The CDR3 runs from the conserved cysteine through the conserved F or W. A D gene is named only where the DNA matches it firmly. Expanded clones are given a class, and other clones once, few, many or no size at all.

j_gene: TRBJ1-6
d_gene: NA
v_gene: TRBV7-9
abundance: NA
CDR3nt: TGTGCCAGCAGCCATACCGGGGGTAATTCACCCCTCCACTTT
CDR3aa: CASSHTGGNSPLHF

j_gene: TRBJ1-6
d_gene: TRBD1
v_gene: TRBV2
abundance: NA
CDR3nt: TGTGCCAGCAGTCCCAAGACGACAGGGATTCGAAATTCACCCCTCCACTTT
CDR3aa: CASSPKTTGIRNSPLHF

j_gene: TRBJ2-1
d_gene: TRBD2
v_gene: TRBV5-1
abundance: once
CDR3nt: TGCGCCAGCAGCTTGGAGCCTAGCGGGAGTTACAATGAGCAGTTCTTC
CDR3aa: CASSLEPSGSYNEQFF

j_gene: TRBJ2-6
d_gene: TRBD2
v_gene: TRBV9
abundance: NA
CDR3nt: TGTGCCAGCGGGATGGGACTAGCGGGAGTTCGGTCTGGGGCCAACGTCCTGACTTTC
CDR3aa: CASGMGLAGVRSGANVLTF

j_gene: TRBJ1-2
d_gene: NA
v_gene: TRBV18
abundance: NA
CDR3nt: TGTGCCAGCTCACCGGGGGGGTCCTCACTCTATGGCTACACCTTC
CDR3aa: CASSPGGSSLYGYTF

j_gene: TRBJ1-1
d_gene: TRBD1
v_gene: TRBV7-2
abundance: once
CDR3nt: TGTGCCAGCAGCTTAGCCCGGACAGGCAACACTGAAGCTTTCTTT
CDR3aa: CASSLARTGNTEAFF

j_gene: TRBJ2-1
d_gene: TRBD2
v_gene: TRBV7-9
abundance: NA
CDR3nt: TGTGCCAGCAGTTCTCTAGCGGGATATTTTGATGAGCAGTTCTTC
CDR3aa: CASSSLAGYFDEQFF

j_gene: TRBJ1-2
d_gene: NA
v_gene: TRBV4-1
abundance: NA
CDR3nt: TGCGCCAGCAGCCAAGGGGGTTGGTACTATGGCTACACCTTC
CDR3aa: CASSQGGWYYGYTF

j_gene: TRBJ1-6
d_gene: TRBD1
v_gene: TRBV5-1
abundance: once
CDR3nt: TGCGCCAGCAGCTGGACAGGGGAAAGTTCACCCCTCCACTTT
CDR3aa: CASSWTGESSPLHF

j_gene: TRBJ2-5
d_gene: TRBD1
v_gene: TRBV5-3
abundance: NA
CDR3nt: TGTGCCAGAATCGAGGGACAGGGAAAAGAGACCCAGTACTTC
CDR3aa: CARIEGQGKETQYF

j_gene: TRBJ1-5
d_gene: NA
v_gene: TRBV27
abundance: NA
CDR3nt: TGTGCCAGCAGGTCGAACCCAGCTAGCAATCAGCCCCAGCATTTT
CDR3aa: CASRSNPASNQPQHF

j_gene: TRBJ2-7
d_gene: NA
v_gene: TRBV21-1
abundance: NA
CDR3nt: TGTGCCAGCAGCAAAGTGAGCTTAACCCGAGACTTC
CDR3aa: CASSKVSLTRDF

j_gene: TRBJ1-5
d_gene: NA
v_gene: TRBV5-1
abundance: NA
CDR3nt: TGCGCCAGCAGCTTGGAAGGGGGACGACAGCCCCAGCATTTT
CDR3aa: CASSLEGGRQPQHF

j_gene: TRBJ1-1
d_gene: TRBD1
v_gene: TRBV3-1/TRBV3-2
abundance: NA
CDR3nt: TGTGCCAGCAGCCAGGGGACAGGCGAAGCTTTCTTT
CDR3aa: CASSQGTGEAFF

j_gene: TRBJ2-5
d_gene: NA
v_gene: TRBV9
abundance: few
CDR3nt: TGTGCCAGCAGCGCGCAGCCTAGAGGTAGCGGCAACCAAGAGACCCAGTACTTC
CDR3aa: CASSAQPRGSGNQETQYF

j_gene: TRBJ1-6
d_gene: NA
v_gene: TRBV19
abundance: NA
CDR3nt: TGTGCCAGTACGATGGGGGGCGGGGATTCACCCCTCCACTTT
CDR3aa: CASTMGGGDSPLHF

j_gene: TRBJ2-1
d_gene: TRBD1
v_gene: TRBV6-6
abundance: NA
CDR3nt: TGTGCCAGCCGGGACAGGACAAACAATGAGCAGTTCTTC
CDR3aa: CASRDRTNNEQFF

j_gene: TRBJ2-3
d_gene: TRBD1
v_gene: TRBV6-5
abundance: NA
CDR3nt: TGTGCCAGCAGTTACGGGACAGGGCGCACAGATACGCAGTATTTT
CDR3aa: CASSYGTGRTDTQYF

j_gene: TRBJ2-1
d_gene: TRBD2
v_gene: TRBV28
abundance: NA
CDR3nt: TGTGCCAGCAGCTATTACTGGACTAGCGGGGGGGGCTACAATGAGCAGTTCTTC
CDR3aa: CASSYYWTSGGGYNEQFF

j_gene: TRBJ1-5
d_gene: TRBD1
v_gene: TRBV28
abundance: NA
CDR3nt: TGTGCCAGCAGTCCCGGACAGGGTGGTGTTCAGCCCCAGCATTTT
CDR3aa: CASSPGQGGVQPQHF

j_gene: TRBJ1-1
d_gene: NA
v_gene: TRBV2
abundance: NA
CDR3nt: TGTGCCAGCTTCTCTGGCTCTTCCGCTGAAGCTTTCTTT
CDR3aa: CASFSGSSAEAFF

j_gene: TRBJ1-2
d_gene: NA
v_gene: TRBV20-1
abundance: NA
CDR3nt: TGCAGTGCTCCAGATTCGTATGGCTACACCTTC
CDR3aa: CSAPDSYGYTF

j_gene: TRBJ1-4
d_gene: NA
v_gene: TRBV23-1
abundance: NA
CDR3nt: TGCGCCAGCAGTCAATTGAAAACCCAGCTCATGGGAACTAATGAAAAACTGTTTTTT
CDR3aa: CASSQLKTQLMGTNEKLFF

j_gene: TRBJ1-2
d_gene: NA
v_gene: TRBV27
abundance: NA
CDR3nt: TGTGCCAGCAGTTTGGGCATTAACTATGGCTACACCTTC
CDR3aa: CASSLGINYGYTF

j_gene: TRBJ1-2
d_gene: TRBD1
v_gene: TRBV7-9
abundance: NA
CDR3nt: TGTGCCAGCAGCTTAAAGGATAGCTGGCAGGGGGCCTATGGCTACACCTTC
CDR3aa: CASSLKDSWQGAYGYTF

j_gene: TRBJ2-3
d_gene: TRBD2
v_gene: TRBV11-3
abundance: NA
CDR3nt: TGTGCCAGCAGCCACGGACTAGCGGGAGAATCTGATACGCAGTATTTT
CDR3aa: CASSHGLAGESDTQYF

j_gene: TRBJ2-7
d_gene: TRBD2
v_gene: TRBV27
abundance: few
CDR3nt: TGTGCCAGCAGTTCTGGGGAACTAGCGGGGCTCTCCTACGAGCAGTACTTC
CDR3aa: CASSSGELAGLSYEQYF

j_gene: TRBJ2-2
d_gene: TRBD1
v_gene: TRBV7-7
abundance: NA
CDR3nt: TGTGCCAGCAGCTTAGTACGAGGGACAGGGAACACCGGGGAGCTGTTTTTT
CDR3aa: CASSLVRGTGNTGELFF

j_gene: TRBJ1-2
d_gene: NA
v_gene: TRBV30
abundance: NA
CDR3nt: TGTGCCTGGAGTGTACCACAGGTCTGGGGGGGCTACACCTTC
CDR3aa: CAWSVPQVWGGYTF

j_gene: TRBJ1-5
d_gene: NA
v_gene: TRBV6-5
abundance: NA
CDR3nt: TGTGCCAGCAGTTACTCAGGTCAGATACAGCCCCAGCATTTT
CDR3aa: CASSYSGQIQPQHF

j_gene: TRBJ1-1
d_gene: NA
v_gene: TRBV15
abundance: NA
CDR3nt: TGTGCCACCAGCAGGATGGGCGACACTGAAGCTTTCTTT
CDR3aa: CATSRMGDTEAFF

j_gene: TRBJ2-7
d_gene: TRBD2
v_gene: TRBV2
abundance: NA
CDR3nt: TGTGCCAGCAGCTCCTCGGATCAAGCGGGGAGAGCCTACGAGCAGTACTTC
CDR3aa: CASSSSDQAGRAYEQYF